This TCR beta chain was sequenced in a study of blood T cell repertoires in COVID-19. The CDR3 length is 14 residues. Per germline, CDR1 LNHDA and CDR2 SQIVND (reference sequence). V shed 4 bases, J shed 4 bases, and the junction held 6 bases outside the gene matches. Assay used: immunoSEQ multiplex PCR; TCRdb lists only in-frame clones, some missing. The sample comprises around 300,000 clones, 75% to 90% of which are singletons, and 2.5% to 3% rests with the top ten. Input material: PBMCs or T cells enriched from blood (not recorded which). This receptor was identified in a woman aged 50 to 60 who had recovered from COVID-19. J is TRBJ2-7 and V is TRBV19; 8 bases are a match to TRBD1. The CDR3 region has the DNA TGTGCCAGTAGTAGTCGGACAGGGCATTACGAGCAGTACTTC. Protein: CASSSRTGHYEQYF. Combining the CDR3 with reference TRBV19 and TRBJ2-7 gives the whole variable domain DGGITQSPKYLFRKEGQNVTLSCEQNLNHDAMYWYRQDPGQGLRLIYYSQIVNDFQKGDIAEGYSVSREKKESFPLTVTSAQKNPTAFYLCASSSRTGHYEQYFGPGTRLTVT.